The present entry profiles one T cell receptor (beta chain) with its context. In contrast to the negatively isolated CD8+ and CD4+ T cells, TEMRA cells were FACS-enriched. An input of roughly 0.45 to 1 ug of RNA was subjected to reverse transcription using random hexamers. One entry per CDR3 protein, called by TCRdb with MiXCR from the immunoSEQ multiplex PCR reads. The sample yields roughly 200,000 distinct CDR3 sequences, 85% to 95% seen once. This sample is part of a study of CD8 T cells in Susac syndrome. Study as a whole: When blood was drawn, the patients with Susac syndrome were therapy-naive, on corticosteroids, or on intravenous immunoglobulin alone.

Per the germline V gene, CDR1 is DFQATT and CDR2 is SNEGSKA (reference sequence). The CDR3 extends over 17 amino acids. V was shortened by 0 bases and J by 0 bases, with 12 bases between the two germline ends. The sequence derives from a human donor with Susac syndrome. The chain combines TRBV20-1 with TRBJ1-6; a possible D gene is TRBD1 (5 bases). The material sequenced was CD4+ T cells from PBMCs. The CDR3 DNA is TGCAGTGCTAGAGATCGGGACGGGAGCTCCTATAATTCACCCCTCCACTTT. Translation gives CSARDRDGSSYNSPLHF.